Listed below are T cell receptor beta chains from one sample, sequenced in a study of T-cell reconstitution after alpha-beta-depleted transplantation in children. MiXCR, applied by TCRdb to the PCR reads, yields one record per CDR3 protein. Among hundreds of thousands of distinct CDR3 sequences listed, under 15% were seen once. Sample: PBMCs, mostly from graft donor cells, taken 360 days after TCRalphabeta/CD19-depleted stem cell transplant. These TCRs come from a male patient aged 5 to 17 who had a stem cell transplant for acute myeloid leukemia, so the T cells may come from the graft donor. The CDR3 runs from the conserved cysteine through the conserved F or W. Fields, in order: J gene, V gene, CDR3 protein.

TRBJ1-2	TRBV27	CASSPSLGGYTF
TRBJ2-7	TRBV29-1	CSVVSGQGAYEQYF
TRBJ2-7	TRBV28	CASSFDTARYEQYF
TRBJ2-5	TRBV5-6	CASTKMDREQETQYF
TRBJ2-7	TRBV7-2	CASSLGRVSSYEQYF
TRBJ2-7	TRBV11-1	CASSLGGTVLF
TRBJ2-1	TRBV19	CASSIDQRVPITEQFF
TRBJ2-5	TRBV28	CASSFVQGGFQETQYF
TRBJ2-5	TRBV28	CASSFNYRGRQETQYF
TRBJ2-2	TRBV5-5	CASSSRLLTNTGELFF
TRBJ2-4	TRBV28	CASSFKGLRGPPSLAKNIQYF
TRBJ2-2	TRBV6-1	CAVLRYNTGELFF
TRBJ2-3	TRBV7-3	CASSLTSTSGSTDTQYF
TRBJ2-7	TRBV25-1	CASSLTSGGPYEQYF
TRBJ2-1	TRBV28	CASQLARGYNEQFF
TRBJ2-4	TRBV28	CASSPYILAKNIQYF
TRBJ2-3	TRBV7-2	CASGSGTASTDTQYF
TRBJ2-5	TRBV5-6	CASSVDPGETQYF
TRBJ2-7	TRBV6-1	CASRLAPSYEQYF
TRBJ2-7	TRBV12-3/TRBV12-4	CASSLGRVPHEQYF
TRBJ1-2	TRBV5-1	CASSFLGDSGYGYTF
TRBJ2-5	TRBV7-9	CASSLEREAETQYF
TRBJ2-1	TRBV10-3	CAISELHEQFF
TRBJ2-7	TRBV27	CASSRTASGRASYEQYF
TRBJ2-1	TRBV24-1	CATSDSLRGSFNEQFF
TRBJ1-5	TRBV6-7	CASSSTGGGNQPQHF
TRBJ1-3	TRBV4-3	CASSPEITGNTIYF
TRBJ2-4	TRBV12-3/TRBV12-4	CASSLGRLAKNIQYF
TRBJ2-3	TRBV20-1	CSARDPQPHADTQYF
TRBJ2-6	TRBV29-1	CSVGTTGASSGANVLTF
TRBJ2-1	TRBV4-2	CASSQEGLAAWNEQFF
TRBJ2-1	TRBV20-1	CSARDPSGPPEQFF
TRBJ1-2	TRBV10-3	CAIRTGGDYGYTF
TRBJ2-5	TRBV7-9	CASSASGTLETQYF
TRBJ1-1	TRBV7-9	CACKDTEAFF
TRBJ2-7	TRBV5-1	CASSLDGVPNPKGLPF
TRBJ2-1	TRBV29-1	CSARTGGGSNEQFF
TRBJ2-1	TRBV5-1	CASSPGTNEQFF
TRBJ2-4	TRBV9	CASSPLSQGAKNIQYF
TRBJ2-7	TRBV28	CASSLIRLVHEQYF
TRBJ2-1	TRBV10-1	CASRQGGVQFF
TRBJ2-7	TRBV29-1	CSVAVGDGVYEQYF
TRBJ2-2	TRBV9	CASSVVGVLSGELFF
TRBJ1-5	TRBV20-1	CSARDPGGLPQHF
TRBJ2-3	TRBV9	CASSVGPGRTQYF
TRBJ2-1	TRBV29-1	CSGRELRPLYNEQFF
TRBJ2-7	TRBV9	CASSVGLAGEYEQYF